The T cell receptor beta chain described here comes from a study of cytomegalovirus exposure and HLA in healthy donors. PCR employed 60 Vbeta and 13 Jbeta primers. TCRdb keeps only in-frame clones here, not all; method: immunoSEQ multiplex PCR. Of roughly 200,000 clones in the sample, around 83% were seen once. This clone was seen just once. Germline CDR1 is LNHNV and CDR2 is YYDKDF (reference sequence). This CDR3 is built from 14 residues. J was trimmed by 3 bases and V by 3 bases; bases with no gene match: 3. The origin of this receptor is a man aged 50 or older in good health and CMV-seronegative. Sequencing was done on a sample of PBMCs. The J gene is TRBJ2-7, the V gene TRBV15, with 9 bases fitting TRBD1. The CDR3 protein is CATSSRDRDYEQYF. CDR3 nucleotides: TGTGCCACCAGCAGCCGGGACAGGGACTACGAGCAGTACTTC.